These 2 T cell receptor beta chains originate from one sample sequenced in a study of T cell responses to AZD1222 COVID-19 vaccine. Some clones are missing from TCRdb's copy, which holds only in-frame ones; the method was immunoSEQ multiplex PCR. The table shows 20,000 to 25,000 clones, with more than 85% occurring only once. The material sequenced was peripheral blood, taken 28 days after the second AZD1222 dose. The receptors stem from an adult who received the AZD1222 COVID-19 vaccine.

The genes are TRBV27 and TRBJ2-7, with 12 nucleotides matching TRBD2. The CDR3 has 14 residues. With V trimmed by 8 bases and J by 4 bases, 6 bases remained unmatched. The germline V gene has CDR1 MNHEY and CDR2 SMNVEV (reference sequence). CDR3 in amino acids: CASGMTSGRYEQYF. The CDR3 nucleotides are TGTGCCAGCGGAATGACTAGCGGGAGATACGAGCAGTACTTC.

The chain employs TRBV11-2 and TRBJ2-2, with D hard to call. CDR3 size: 13 residues. From germline, CDR1 is SGHAT and CDR2 FQNNGV. The ends were cut back, 0 bases at V and 3 bases at J, with 2 bases in the middle. The chain's CDR3 is CASSLEYTGELFF. DNA for the CDR3: TGTGCCAGCAGCTTAGAGTACACCGGGGAGCTGTTTTTT. Looking up the rest from reference TRBV11-2 and TRBJ2-2 gives the full variable domain: EAGVAQSPRYKIIEKRQSVAFWCNPISGHATLYWYQQILGQGPKLLIQFQNNGVVDDSQLPKDRFSAERLKGVDSTLKIQPAKLEDSAVYLCASSLEYTGELFFGEGSRLTVL.